One sample yielded the 30 T cell receptor beta chains listed below, sequenced in a study of blood T cell repertoires in COVID-19. Some clones are missing from TCRdb's copy, which holds only in-frame ones; the method was immunoSEQ multiplex PCR. The sample has about 250,000 clones, roughly 88% seen once. The sequencing input was peripheral blood. The receptors were sampled from a middle-aged man with acute or convalescent COVID-19.

The V and J genes are TRBV19 and TRBJ2-2; TRBD2 aligns across 7 bases. V lost 4 bases, J lost 6 bases, and 8 bases stayed unmatched. The CDR3 covers 15 residues. CDR1 and CDR2 (germline): LNHDA, SQIVND (reference sequence). The CDR3 loop reads CASSTSAGEAGELFF. CDR3 sequence (DNA): TGTGCCAGTAGTACCTCGGCGGGAGAGGCCGGGGAGCTGTTTTTT.

The CDR3 region has the DNA TGTGCCAGCCTTAGGGGCACTGAAGCTTTCTTT. Residues: CASLRGTEAFF. The rearrangement joins TRBV27 to TRBJ1-1; D is perhaps TRBD1 (5 bases). Per the germline V gene, CDR1 is MNHEY and CDR2 is SMNVEV (reference sequence). The V end was cut by 8 bases, the J end by 4 bases, with 8 bases between. The CDR3 extends over 11 amino acids.

V is TRBV5-1 and J is TRBJ1-5; a possible D gene is TRBD1 (5 bases). Germline CDR1 and CDR2: SGHRS and YFSETQ. The CDR3 totals 13 residues. V was pared by 3 bases and J by 7 bases, with 11 bases between. CDR3 residues: CASSYGGGQPQHF. The CDR3 DNA sequence: TGCGCCAGCAGCTACGGGGGAGGACAGCCCCAGCATTTT.

This clone has only a few counts. CDR3 coding DNA: TGTGCCAGCAGACCCGGGACAGGGCGAACAGATACGCAGTATTTT. It specifies CASRPGTGRTDTQYF. The chain links TRBV21-1 to TRBJ2-3; no DNA check was done on the table's D call, TRBD1. TRBV21-1 is noted as a pseudogene. The CDR3 contains 15 residues.

The J gene is TRBJ1-1, the V gene TRBV7-9; D is uncertain. Between the trimmed V and J ends, which lost 7 bases and 7 bases, there was a span of 10 bases. CDR1 SEHNR and CDR2 FQNEAQ come from the germline V gene (reference sequence). The length of the CDR3 is 11 residues. The CDR3 loop reads CASTPVSEAFF. The CDR3 DNA reads TGTGCCAGCACCCCGGTGAGTGAAGCTTTCTTT.

The CDR3 bases are TGTGCCAGCAGTGTGTGGGGGCGCAGTGGCTACACCTTC. Its protein product is CASSVWGRSGYTF. This chain uses TRBV2 with TRBJ1-2, with D possibly matching TRBD1 (6 bases). The V gene's germline CDR1 is SNHLY and CDR2 FYNNEI. This CDR3 is 13 amino acids long. V lost 4 bases, J lost 7 bases, and 13 bases lay in between.

This clone was observed a single time. The chain combines TRBV6-1 with TRBJ2-5, with no clear D. V was cut by 2 bases and J by 7 bases, with 5 bases left in between. The CDR3 contains 11 residues. Per germline, CDR1 MNHNS and CDR2 SASEGT. DNA of the CDR3: TGTGCCAGCAGTGAACGGAGGACCCAGTACTTC. Encoded protein: CASSERRTQYF.

This sequence joins TRBV25-1 and TRBJ2-6; 9 positions match TRBD1. Germline assignment: CDR1 MGHDK and CDR2 SYGVNS. The ends lost 4 bases at V and 4 bases at J; junction bases unmatched: 8. The CDR3 has 17 amino acids. This CDR3 is CASSGVQGAQGANVLTF. CDR3 DNA sequence: TGTGCCAGCAGTGGCGTACAGGGGGCGCAGGGGGCCAACGTCCTGACTTTC.

The chain recombines TRBV5-5 with TRBJ2-1; the match to TRBD2 covers 12 bases. Germline CDR1 and CDR2: SGHKS and YYEKEE (reference sequence). V shed 2 bases, J shed 4 bases, and the junction held 1 base outside the gene matches. The CDR3 has 15 amino acids. CDR3 sequence (DNA): TGTGCCAGCAGCTTAGGACTAGCGGGATACAATGAGCAGTTCTTC. This sequence encodes CASSLGLAGYNEQFF.

The DNA of the CDR3 is TGTGCCAGCTCACAACCTCCGGACAAAAATGAGCAGTTCTTC. As protein: CASSQPPDKNEQFF. The rearrangement uses TRBV18 and TRBJ2-1; D may be TRBD1 (5 bases). V lost 4 bases to trimming and J lost 7 bases, with 14 bases between them. CDR3 length: 14 amino acids. Germline V gives CDR1 KGHSH, CDR2 LQKENI.

Concerning this clone itself: A read error may produce the germline difference seen at one junction end. The genes are TRBV5-1 and TRBJ2-1; 9 bases match TRBD1. The CDR3 loop spans 14 amino acids. Germline V lookup: CDR1 SGHRS, CDR2 YFSETQ. The chain's CDR3 is CASCRDRDYSEQFF. CDR3 DNA sequence: TGCGCCAGCTGCCGGGACAGGGACTACAGTGAGCAGTTCTTC.

The chain is built from TRBV5-1 and TRBJ2-1, with 10 nucleotides matching TRBD1. This CDR3 is built from 15 residues. Germline assignment: CDR1 SGHRS and CDR2 YFSETQ. The junction had 6 bases not matched to a gene; V was cut back by 4 bases and J by 5 bases. The DNA of the CDR3 is TGCGCCAGCAGCGACAGGACAGGGGGAAACAATGAGCAGTTCTTC. As protein: CASSDRTGGNNEQFF.

The CDR3 loop reads CASSIRQNSGANVLTF. The CDR3 region has the DNA TGCGCCAGCAGCATCAGACAGAACTCTGGGGCCAACGTCCTGACTTTC. This chain connects TRBV5-1 to TRBJ2-6; TRBD1 might be the D (5 bases). The CDR3 consists of 16 residues. The V end lost 4 bases, the J end lost 0 bases, and 11 bases lay between the germline ends. CDR1 is SGHRS and CDR2 is YFSETQ in the germline V gene.

This chain joins TRBV2 and TRBJ2-7, with a possible D match to TRBD2 (6 bases). Trimming removed 5 bases at V and 3 bases at J, with 8 bases between. The CDR3 covers 12 residues. The V gene's germline CDR1 is SNHLY and CDR2 FYNNEI. The chain's CDR3 is CASSRELYEQYF. The CDR3, as DNA: TGTGCCAGCAGTCGGGAGCTCTACGAGCAGTACTTC.

The chain combines TRBV13 with TRBJ1-1; 8 nucleotides align to TRBD1. This CDR3 has 17 amino acids. V was pared by 5 bases and J by 2 bases, with 13 bases of the junction left unmatched. Germline V gene data show CDR1 as PRHDT and CDR2 as FYEKMQ (reference sequence). In nucleotides, the CDR3 is TGTGCCAGCAGCGACCGACAGGGGCTTGGATTAAACACTGAAGCTTTCTTT. Protein product: CASSDRQGLGLNTEAFF.

J is TRBJ2-7 and V is TRBV5-4, with D uncertain. The CDR3 covers 18 residues. V was clipped by 6 bases and J by 1 base, with 26 bases between them. The V gene's germline CDR1 is SGHNT and CDR2 YYREEE (reference sequence). CDR3 region: CASTTYPPKRDTSYEQYF. DNA of the CDR3: TGTGCCAGCACCACTTACCCCCCAAAACGAGACACTTCCTACGAGCAGTACTTC.

The chain couples TRBV29-1 to TRBJ2-3; TRBD1 matches at 9 bases. CDR3 length equals 15 residues. Germline CDR1 and CDR2: SQVTM and ANQGSEA. The trim removed 6 bases at V and 3 bases at J, leaving 10 bases unmatched. CDR3 bases: TGCAGCGTGGATCGTATGGGACAGGGAACAGATACGCAGTATTTT. Translated: CSVDRMGQGTDTQYF.

The chain uses TRBV7-7 and TRBJ2-3, with 9 bases that match TRBD2. The germline gives CDR1 SSHAT, CDR2 FNYEAQ (reference sequence). This CDR3 region has 14 residues. The J segment lost 6 bases and the V segment lost 5 bases, leaving 6 bases of the junction unmatched. The CDR3 is CASSQGTSGDTQYF. The CDR3 DNA follows: TGTGCCAGCAGCCAAGGAACTAGCGGGGATACGCAGTATTTT. Full variable domain (rest looked up from reference TRBV7-7 and TRBJ2-3): GAGVSQSPRYKVTKRGQDVTLRCDPISSHATLYWYQQALGQGPEFLTYFNYEAQPDKSGLPSDRFSAERPEGSISTLTIQRTEQRDSAMYRCASSQGTSGDTQYFGPGTRLTVL.

The chain links TRBV3-1 (or the pseudogene TRBV3-2) to TRBJ2-3; TRBD2 aligns across 8 bases. The CDR3 has 12 amino acids. Germline trimming cut 5 bases from V and 10 bases from J; bases unmatched to any gene: 5. CDR1 is LGHDT, CDR2 YNNKEL, per germline (reference sequence). The CDR3 region is CASSGGLVAQYF. CDR3 coding DNA: TGTGCCAGCAGCGGGGGACTAGTGGCGCAGTATTTT.

This chain uses TRBV5-5 with TRBJ1-1; 7 bases line up with TRBD1. The CDR3 is made up of 16 amino acids. The germline V gene encodes CDR1 SGHKS and CDR2 YYEKEE (reference sequence). With V trimmed by 1 base and J by 0 bases, 6 bases remained unmatched. The CDR3 loop is CASSLSRGSLNTEAFF. The CDR3 DNA is TGTGCCAGCAGCTTGTCCAGGGGGAGCCTGAACACTGAAGCTTTCTTT.

V usage is TRBV4-2 and J usage is TRBJ1-2; D is possibly TRBD1 (6 bases). The CDR3 runs 14 residues. Looked up from germline, CDR1 is LGHNA and CDR2 is YNFKEQ. The V gene lost 1 base and the J gene lost 11 bases, with 17 bases spanning the gap. The CDR3 reads CASSQAGEGGGYTF. The CDR3 DNA follows: TGTGCCAGCAGCCAAGCCGGGGAGGGGGGTGGATACACCTTC.

A remark on this clone: The junction departs from the called germline gene at one end, perhaps through a read error. This chain uses TRBV5-4 with TRBJ2-3, with D uncertain. Looked up from germline, CDR1 is SGHNT and CDR2 is YYREEE (reference sequence). The CDR3 is 13 residues long. The CDR3 protein is CASSLGSTDMQYF. The CDR3 coding sequence is TGTGCCAGCAGCTTGGGGTCCACAGATATGCAGTATTTT. Based on the CDR3 plus reference TRBV5-4 and TRBJ2-3, the full variable domain is ETGVTQSPTHLIKTRGQQVTLRCSSQSGHNTVSWYQQALGQGPQFIFQYYREEENGRGNFPPRFSGLQFPNYSSELNVNALELDDSALYLCASSLGSTDMQYFGPGTRLTVL.

The chain is built from TRBV4-1 and TRBJ2-1; TRBD2 matches at 7 bases. Per germline, CDR1 MGHRA and CDR2 YSYEKL. V shed 0 bases and J 6 bases; nucleotides not matched to a gene: 8. The CDR3 has 16 amino acids. The CDR3 loop is CASSQDGLAASNEQFF. CDR3 nucleotides: TGCGCCAGCAGCCAAGACGGGCTAGCGGCGAGCAATGAGCAGTTCTTC.

The rearrangement links TRBV5-1 to TRBJ2-2, with 9 positions matching TRBD2. The ends lost 4 bases at V and 6 bases at J; junction bases unmatched: 19. The CDR3 runs 19 residues. CDR1 SGHRS and CDR2 YFSETQ come from the germline V gene. In DNA, the CDR3 is TGCGCCAGCAGCCCCGGGCATGGCGCGGGAGGGCCTAAACCCGGGGAGCTGTTTTTT. This codes for CASSPGHGAGGPKPGELFF.

V is TRBV7-2 and J is TRBJ1-3; no clear D gene. The length of the CDR3 is 14 residues. V was shortened by 6 bases and J by 0 bases, with 9 bases between the two germline ends. Germline lookup yields CDR1 SGHTA and CDR2 FQGNSA. Here the CDR3 DNA reads TGTGCCAGCAGGGAACAGAGCTCTGGAAACACCATATATTTT. Encoded protein: CASREQSSGNTIYF.

The V call is TRBV9, the J call TRBJ1-2; D gene uncertain. This CDR3 spans 15 amino acids. CDR1 and CDR2 from the germline V gene are SGDLS and YYNGEE. Between the trimmed V and J ends, which lost 0 bases and 8 bases, there was a span of 17 bases. CDR3 DNA sequence: TGTGCCAGCAGCGTAGGCATTGGGCCCGCCGTCGGCTACACCTTC. This encodes CASSVGIGPAVGYTF.

The chain carries TRBV3-1 (or the pseudogene TRBV3-2) and TRBJ1-2; possibly TRBD1 for D (6 bases). Per the germline V gene, CDR1 is LGHDT and CDR2 is YNNKEL (reference sequence). CDR3 length equals 16 residues. Deletions cut 1 base from V and 7 bases from J, with 19 bases between. The CDR3 region is CASSQGPRGAMTGYTF. The DNA of the CDR3 is TGTGCCAGCAGCCAAGGTCCCCGGGGGGCTATGACTGGCTACACCTTC.

The rearrangement joins TRBV6-5 to TRBJ2-2, with a possible D match to TRBD1 (6 bases). The V end was cut by 6 bases, the J end by 4 bases, with 12 bases between. Germline lookup yields CDR1 MNHEY and CDR2 SVGAGI. CDR3 length: 14 amino acids. The CDR3 region has the DNA TGTGCCAGCAGCTCCTCAGGGGCCACCGGGGAGCTGTTTTTT. Protein product: CASSSSGATGELFF.

The V call is TRBV7-6, the J call TRBJ2-3, with D maybe TRBD1 (5 bases). V was trimmed by 1 base and J by 7 bases, leaving 12 bases between them. The CDR3 is 14 residues long. CDR1 is SGHVS and CDR2 is FNYEAQ in the germline V gene. Here the CDR3 reads CASSLGAGRNTQYF. The DNA for the CDR3 is TGTGCCAGCAGCTTAGGGGCAGGGCGAAATACGCAGTATTTT.

The chain uses TRBV19 and TRBJ2-3, with 7 nucleotides matching TRBD2. Germline CDR1 LNHDA, CDR2 SQIVND (reference sequence). Trimming cost V 6 bases and J 0 bases; bases outside gene matches: 3. CDR3 length: 14 amino acids. CDR3 DNA: TGTGCCAGTAGCGCGGGAGTGAGCACAGATACGCAGTATTTT. Amino acids: CASSAGVSTDTQYF.